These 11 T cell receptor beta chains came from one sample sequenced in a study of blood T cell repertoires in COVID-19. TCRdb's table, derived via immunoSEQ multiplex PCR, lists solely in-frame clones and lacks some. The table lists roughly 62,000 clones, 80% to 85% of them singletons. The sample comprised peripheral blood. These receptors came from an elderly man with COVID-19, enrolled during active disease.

CDR3 in amino acids: CASTIKTGGGQPQHF. As DNA, the CDR3 is TGTGCCAGCACGATAAAGACAGGGGGAGGTCAGCCCCAGCATTTT. V usage is TRBV6-6 and J usage is TRBJ1-5; TRBD1 matches at 9 bases. V was clipped by 7 bases and J by 6 bases; unmatched bases: 10. In germline, CDR1 is MNHNY, CDR2 SVGAGI (reference sequence). CDR3 length: 15 amino acids.

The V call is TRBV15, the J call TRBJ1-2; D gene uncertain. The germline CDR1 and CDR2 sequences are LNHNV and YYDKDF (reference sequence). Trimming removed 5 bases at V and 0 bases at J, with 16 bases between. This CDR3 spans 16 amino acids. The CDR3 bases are TGTGCCACCAGCGGAGGCCTTCGGTCCTCTAACTATGGCTACACCTTC. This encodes CATSGGLRSSNYGYTF.

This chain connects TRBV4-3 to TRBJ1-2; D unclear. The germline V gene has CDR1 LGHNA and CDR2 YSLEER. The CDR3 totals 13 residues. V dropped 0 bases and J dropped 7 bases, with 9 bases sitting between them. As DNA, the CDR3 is TGCGCCAGCAGCCAAGAATACGGGGTTGGCTACACCTTC. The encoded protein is CASSQEYGVGYTF.

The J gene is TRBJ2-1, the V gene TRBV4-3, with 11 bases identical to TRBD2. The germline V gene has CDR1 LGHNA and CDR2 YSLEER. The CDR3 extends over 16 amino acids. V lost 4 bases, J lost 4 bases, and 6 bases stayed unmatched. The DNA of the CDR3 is TGCGCCAGCAGCCGCGGGACTAGCGGCCTTTACAATGAGCAGTTCTTC. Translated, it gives CASSRGTSGLYNEQFF.

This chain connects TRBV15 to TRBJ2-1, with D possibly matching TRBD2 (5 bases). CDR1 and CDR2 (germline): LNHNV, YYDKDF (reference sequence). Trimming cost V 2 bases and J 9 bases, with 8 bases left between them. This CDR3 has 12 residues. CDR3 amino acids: CATSRREGEQFF. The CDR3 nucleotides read TGTGCCACCAGCAGAAGAGAGGGTGAGCAGTTCTTC.

DNA of the CDR3: TGCGCCAGCAGCCCCCGCCGCCCAGGTGAAGCTTTCTTT. Translated, it gives CASSPRRPGEAFF. The V call is TRBV5-1, the J call TRBJ1-1; unclear D gene. Germline V gene data show CDR1 as SGHRS and CDR2 as YFSETQ. V was trimmed by 4 bases and J by 7 bases, leaving 14 bases between them. This CDR3 is built from 13 residues. The complete variable domain, with remaining parts taken from reference TRBV5-1 and TRBJ1-1, reads KAGVTQTPRYLIKTRGQQVTLSCSPISGHRSVSWYQQTPGQGLQFLFEYFSETQRNKGNFPGRFSGRQFSNSRSEMNVSTLELGDSALYLCASSPRRPGEAFFGQGTRLTVV.

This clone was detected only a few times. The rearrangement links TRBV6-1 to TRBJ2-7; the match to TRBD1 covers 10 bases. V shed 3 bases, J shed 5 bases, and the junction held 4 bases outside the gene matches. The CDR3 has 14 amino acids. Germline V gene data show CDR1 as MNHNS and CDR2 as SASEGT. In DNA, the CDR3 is TGTGCCAGCAGTGAGGGACAGGGGCCCCACGAGCAGTACTTC. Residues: CASSEGQGPHEQYF.

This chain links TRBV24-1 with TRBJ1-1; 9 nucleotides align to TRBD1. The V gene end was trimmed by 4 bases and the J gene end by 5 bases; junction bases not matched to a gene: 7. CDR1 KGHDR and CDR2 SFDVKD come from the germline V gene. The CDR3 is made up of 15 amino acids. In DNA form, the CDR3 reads TGTGCCACCAGTGACCCGGACAGGGGAGAAACTGAAGCTTTCTTT. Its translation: CATSDPDRGETEAFF.

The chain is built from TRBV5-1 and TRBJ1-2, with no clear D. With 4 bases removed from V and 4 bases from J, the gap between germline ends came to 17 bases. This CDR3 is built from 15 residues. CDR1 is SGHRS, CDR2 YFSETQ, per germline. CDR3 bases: TGCGCCAGCAGCCAGATGGGCCCACCTGGCTATGGCTACACCTTC. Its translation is CASSQMGPPGYGYTF.

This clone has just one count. The CDR3 spells CASSSTSGRSSEQFF. CDR3 in DNA: TGTGCCAGCAGCTCGACTAGCGGGAGGTCCAGTGAGCAGTTCTTC. The chain couples TRBV7-2 to TRBJ2-1, with 13 bases lining up with TRBD2. Germline V CDR1 and CDR2: SGHTA, FQGNSA. Trimming removed 4 bases from V and 9 bases from J; junction bases left unmatched: 6. The CDR3 runs to 15 residues.

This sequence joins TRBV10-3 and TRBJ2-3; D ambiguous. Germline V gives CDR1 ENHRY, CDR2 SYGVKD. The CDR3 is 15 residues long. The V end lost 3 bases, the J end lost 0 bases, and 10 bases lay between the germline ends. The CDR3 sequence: CAISEDIPSTDTQYF. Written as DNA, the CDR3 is TGTGCCATCAGTGAAGACATCCCTAGCACAGATACGCAGTATTTT.